The 15 T cell receptor beta chains given below trace back to one sample, sequenced in a study of graft-versus-host responses after intestinal transplantation. Assay used: immunoSEQ multiplex PCR; TCRdb lists only in-frame clones, some missing. The table has some 14,000 clones, approximately 30% seen once; the top ten hold more than 5.5%. The starting material was alloreactive CD4+ T cells from a mixed lymphocyte reaction culture, obtained before intestinal transplant. The subset denotes: CFSE-low proliferating T cells sorted from approximately 6-day pre-transplant mixed lymphocyte reaction (GvH or HvG direction). All receptors derive from a human patient who received an intestinal transplant.

This clone has more than one count but fewer than ten. CDR3: CASSEGAEANEKLFF. CDR3 bases: TGTGCCAGCAGTGAAGGGGCGGAGGCTAATGAAAAACTGTTTTTT. The chain links TRBV2 to TRBJ1-4; D remains unclear. CDR3 length: 15 amino acids. Germline CDR1 is SNHLY and CDR2 is FYNNEI. Trimming shortened V by 1 base and J by 3 bases, and 9 bases separated the two germline ends.

This clone was observed a handful of times. The genes are TRBV6-5 and TRBJ2-7, with D maybe TRBD1 (6 bases). The CDR3 is 14 amino acids. In germline, CDR1 is MNHEY, CDR2 SVGAGI. The V end was cut by 8 bases, the J end by 4 bases, with 18 bases between. The CDR3 here is CASQSGTLLYEQYF. The CDR3 nucleotides read TGTGCCAGCCAATCCGGGACACTACTTTACGAGCAGTACTTC.

The rearrangement links TRBV5-1 to TRBJ1-2; a possible D gene is TRBD1 (5 bases). Deletions cut 0 bases from V and 4 bases from J, with 13 bases between. CDR1 is SGHRS and CDR2 is YFSETQ in the germline V gene. This CDR3 is built from 15 residues. The CDR3 region has the DNA TGCGCCAGCAGCTTGGAGGGCAGGGCGGGCTATGGCTACACCTTC. This encodes CASSLEGRAGYGYTF.

The chain couples TRBV10-3 to TRBJ1-1, with 8 bases aligning to TRBD1. Losses at the gene ends were 7 bases for V and 5 bases for J; bases not matched to a gene: 6. The CDR3 is 13 amino acids. From germline, CDR1 is ENHRY and CDR2 SYGVKD. This chain's CDR3 is CAIKDRGDTEAFF. The CDR3 coding sequence is TGTGCCATCAAAGACAGGGGCGATACTGAAGCTTTCTTT.

As to this clone: Possible read error: a much larger clone is one base away. The chain uses TRBV4-2 and TRBJ1-3; D is undetermined. This CDR3 region has 15 residues. Germline CDR1 reads LGHNA; CDR2 reads YNFKEQ. Trimming took 3 bases from V and 0 from J, leaving 9 bases between them. CDR3 residues: CASSQALRSGNTIYF. The CDR3 DNA follows: TGTGCCAGCAGCCAGGCGCTTCGCTCTGGAAACACCATATATTTT.

This chain joins TRBV7-9 and TRBJ2-5; 9 bases agree with TRBD2. CDR1 is SEHNR and CDR2 is FQNEAQ in the germline V gene (reference sequence). This CDR3 is 14 amino acids long. The J segment lost 4 bases and the V segment lost 5 bases, leaving 5 bases of the junction unmatched. CDR3 in amino acids: CASSISGRRETQYF. Written as DNA, the CDR3 is TGTGCCAGCAGCATTAGCGGGAGAAGAGAGACCCAGTACTTC.

By frequency in the sample, this clone is medium-sized. Here the CDR3 DNA reads TGTGCCATCAGTGTGGTGGCCGGGGAGCTGTTTTTT. Translated, it gives CAISVVAGELFF. The J gene is TRBJ2-2, the V gene TRBV10-3; D remains ambiguous. Germline V lookup: CDR1 ENHRY, CDR2 SYGVKD. With 4 bases removed from V and 6 bases from J, the gap between germline ends came to 6 bases. This CDR3 is 12 amino acids long.

This clone has a handful of counts. The rearrangement joins TRBV4-1 to TRBJ2-1; no firm D call. Trimming stripped 0 bases from V and 4 bases from J, with 22 bases between. The CDR3 contains 19 residues. The V gene's germline CDR1 is MGHRA and CDR2 YSYEKL. The CDR3 here is CASSQDRRVGQARYNEQFF. The CDR3 coding sequence is TGCGCCAGCAGCCAAGATCGCCGAGTTGGGCAGGCAAGATACAATGAGCAGTTCTTC.

This clone is medium-sized by share. The chain has TRBV7-2 and TRBJ1-4; maybe TRBD1 (6 bases). Germline values: CDR1 SGHTA, CDR2 FQGNSA. The CDR3 loop spans 13 amino acids. V lost 9 bases to trimming and J lost 7 bases, with 15 bases between them. The CDR3 sequence is CASGGAGVEKLFF. The CDR3 bases are TGTGCCAGTGGGGGGGCCGGGGTTGAAAAACTGTTTTTT.

This clone appeared a few times. This rearrangement joins TRBV6-5 to TRBJ2-2; D not resolved. V shed 8 bases and J shed 0 bases, with 10 bases lying between them. Germline V CDR1 and CDR2: MNHEY, SVGAGI. The CDR3 loop spans 14 amino acids. The CDR3 bases are TGTGCCAGCTGCCGACCACCGAACACCGGGGAGCTGTTTTTT. Translation: CASCRPPNTGELFF.

The gene calls are TRBV30 and TRBJ1-5; perhaps TRBD1 as D (6 bases). The CDR3 has 14 amino acids. V dropped 0 bases and J dropped 1 base, with 7 bases sitting between them. Germline CDR1 GTSNPN, CDR2 SVGIG (reference sequence). CDR3 coding DNA: TGTGCCTGGAGTGTAACAGGGAGCAATCAGCCCCAGCATTTT. Translated: CAWSVTGSNQPQHF. Drawing the rest from reference TRBV30 and TRBJ1-5, the complete variable domain is SQTIHQWPATLVQPVGSPLSLECTVEGTSNPNLYWYRQAAGRGLQLLFYSVGIGQISSEVPQNLSASRPQDRQFILSSKKLLLSDSGFYLCAWSVTGSNQPQHFGDGTRLSIL.

The chain recombines TRBV14 with TRBJ2-5; perhaps TRBD1 as D (6 bases). Trimming left V 2 bases short and J 4 bases short, with 8 bases between. The CDR3 sequence is 13 residues long. Germline loops: CDR1 SGHDN, CDR2 FVKESK. CDR3 amino acids: CASSQMDRETQYF. The CDR3 coding sequence is TGTGCCAGCAGCCAAATGGACAGAGAGACCCAGTACTTC.

This clone was detected a few times. The genes are TRBV4-1 and TRBJ2-3; 13 bases are shared with TRBD2. The germline gives CDR1 MGHRA, CDR2 YSYEKL. J lost 4 bases, V lost 4 bases, and 5 bases had no gene match. The CDR3 consists of 16 residues. Written as DNA, the CDR3 is TGCGCCAGCAGCCTCAGGACTAGCGGGAGTTCAGATACGCAGTATTTT. It specifies CASSLRTSGSSDTQYF.

The CDR3 reads CASSVSGRGTGELFF. CDR3 in DNA: TGTGCCAGCAGCGTTAGCGGGAGGGGCACCGGGGAGCTGTTTTTT. The V gene is TRBV5-6, the J gene TRBJ2-2; 11 nucleotides align to TRBD2. This CDR3 is 15 amino acids long. CDR1 is SGHDT, CDR2 YYEEEE, per germline. The junction had 3 bases not matched to a gene; V was cut back by 4 bases and J by 4 bases. The whole variable domain, remainder taken from reference TRBV5-6 and TRBJ2-2, is DAGVTQSPTHLIKTRGQQVTLRCSPKSGHDTVSWYQQALGQGPQFIFQYYEEEERQRGNFPDRFSGHQFPNYSSELNVNALLLGDSALYLCASSVSGRGTGELFFGEGSRLTVL.

The J gene is TRBJ1-2, the V gene TRBV10-3; D unresolved. Per germline, CDR1 ENHRY and CDR2 SYGVKD. The CDR3 contains 15 residues. V was trimmed by 0 bases and J by 0 bases, leaving 8 bases between them. The chain's CDR3 is CAISESIGPNYGYTF. CDR3 coding DNA: TGTGCCATCAGTGAGTCGATTGGGCCTAACTATGGCTACACCTTC.